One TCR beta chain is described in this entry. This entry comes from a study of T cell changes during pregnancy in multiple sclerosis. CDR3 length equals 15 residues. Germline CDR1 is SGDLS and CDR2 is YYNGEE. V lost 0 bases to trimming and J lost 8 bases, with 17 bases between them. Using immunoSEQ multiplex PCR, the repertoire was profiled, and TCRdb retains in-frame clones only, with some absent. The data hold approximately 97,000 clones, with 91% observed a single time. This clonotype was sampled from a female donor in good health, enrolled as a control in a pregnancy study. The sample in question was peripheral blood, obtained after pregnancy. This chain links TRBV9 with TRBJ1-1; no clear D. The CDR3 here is CASSVVPSRVPEAFF. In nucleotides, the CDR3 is TGTGCCAGCAGCGTAGTACCCAGTCGGGTGCCGGAAGCTTTCTTT.